Listed below are T cell receptor beta chains from one sample, sequenced in a study of long-term antiretroviral therapy in people with HIV. The method was immunoSEQ multiplex PCR; TCRdb's version includes in-frame clones alone and lacks a portion of them. The sample has approximately 31,000 clones; just under 80% are singletons. The source material was unsorted PBMCs, sampled 3.1 years after starting antiretroviral therapy. These receptors came from a woman aged 45-60 years with HIV. Each CDR3 is given with its conserved first and last residue. The order of the fields is V gene, D gene, J gene, clone size, CDR3 DNA, CDR3 protein. D genes are given only for firm matches. Clone size, where shown, is once, few, many, or a class for clones that have expanded.

V gene: TRBV5-1; D gene: -; J gene: TRBJ1-6; clone size: few; CDR3 DNA: TGCGCCAGCAGCTTGCCCCGGGACACCAATTCACCCCTCCACTTT; CDR3 protein: CASSLPRDTNSPLHF
V gene: TRBV6-5; D gene: -; J gene: TRBJ1-2; clone size: few; CDR3 DNA: TGTGCCAGCAGTTCGCAGGACAGTCTTAACTATGGCTACACCTTC; CDR3 protein: CASSSQDSLNYGYTF
V gene: TRBV29-1; D gene: TRBD2; J gene: TRBJ2-3; clone size: -; CDR3 DNA: TGCAGCGGGGGCCGAGGGACGGGGGGAGATACGCAGTATTTT; CDR3 protein: CSGGRGTGGDTQYF
V gene: TRBV27; D gene: TRBD2; J gene: TRBJ2-3; clone size: -; CDR3 DNA: TGTGCCGCGCACGGGGGGGCCGCGGGGAGCACAGATACGCAGTATTTT; CDR3 protein: CAAHGGAAGSTDTQYF
V gene: TRBV7-6; D gene: TRBD1; J gene: TRBJ2-7; clone size: -; CDR3 DNA: TGTGCCAGCAGCTTAGTACAGGGGGCAGGCGAGCAGTACTTC; CDR3 protein: CASSLVQGAGEQYF
V gene: TRBV6-5; D gene: -; J gene: TRBJ1-2; clone size: -; CDR3 DNA: TGTGCCAGCACCGAGGACCGGGACTATGGCTACACCTTC; CDR3 protein: CASTEDRDYGYTF
V gene: TRBV4-1; D gene: -; J gene: TRBJ1-2; clone size: -; CDR3 DNA: TGCGCCAGCAGCCCCCCGCCAGCCCCTGGGGGCTACACCTTC; CDR3 protein: CASSPPPAPGGYTF
V gene: TRBV6-5; D gene: TRBD2; J gene: TRBJ2-5; clone size: once; CDR3 DNA: TGTGCCAGCAGTCCGGGGGGGGGATTAGAAGAGACCCAGTACTTC; CDR3 protein: CASSPGGGLEETQYF
V gene: TRBV14; D gene: -; J gene: TRBJ2-7; clone size: -; CDR3 DNA: TGTGCCAGCAGCCAAGAAGGCCCGAGGGAGCAGTACTTC; CDR3 protein: CASSQEGPREQYF
V gene: TRBV2; D gene: -; J gene: TRBJ1-6; clone size: -; CDR3 DNA: TGTGCCAGCAGGCAGACAGGCCTTAATTCACCCCTCCACTTT; CDR3 protein: CASRQTGLNSPLHF
V gene: TRBV2; D gene: -; J gene: TRBJ1-1; clone size: -; CDR3 DNA: TGTGCCAGCAGTCGCGACGGTGAAGCTTTCTTT; CDR3 protein: CASSRDGEAFF
V gene: TRBV9; D gene: -; J gene: TRBJ2-3; clone size: -; CDR3 DNA: TGTGCCAGCAGCGTAGATGGGGGAAATACGCAGTATTTT; CDR3 protein: CASSVDGGNTQYF
V gene: TRBV5-1; D gene: TRBD1; J gene: TRBJ1-2; clone size: few; CDR3 DNA: TGCGCCAGCAGCCCCACAGGGGGCGGCTATGGCTACACCTTC; CDR3 protein: CASSPTGGGYGYTF
V gene: TRBV13; D gene: -; J gene: TRBJ2-7; clone size: -; CDR3 DNA: TGTGCCAGCAGCTTAATTAAGCAGCAGAGCTACGAGCAGTACTTC; CDR3 protein: CASSLIKQQSYEQYF
V gene: TRBV19; D gene: -; J gene: TRBJ2-7; clone size: -; CDR3 DNA: TGTGCCAGTAGTATCTTTCTCAGCTACGAGCAGTACTTC; CDR3 protein: CASSIFLSYEQYF
V gene: TRBV20-1; D gene: -; J gene: TRBJ2-3; clone size: few; CDR3 DNA: TGCAGTGCCCTTCCCGGAGATACGCAGTATTTT; CDR3 protein: CSALPGDTQYF
V gene: TRBV9; D gene: -; J gene: TRBJ1-2; clone size: few; CDR3 DNA: TGTGCCAGCAGAGATGGACAGATCTATGGCTACACCTTC; CDR3 protein: CASRDGQIYGYTF
V gene: TRBV14; D gene: -; J gene: TRBJ1-4; clone size: -; CDR3 DNA: TGTGCCAGCAGCCAACGACAGAAAACTAATGAAAAACTGTTTTTT; CDR3 protein: CASSQRQKTNEKLFF
V gene: TRBV10-3; D gene: TRBD1; J gene: TRBJ1-2; clone size: -; CDR3 DNA: TGTGCCATCAGTGAGATTGAACAGGGGCATGGCTACACCTTC; CDR3 protein: CAISEIEQGHGYTF
V gene: TRBV11-2; D gene: -; J gene: TRBJ1-2; clone size: once; CDR3 DNA: TGTGCCAGCACCAAGGTGGGGGGCTATGGCTACACCTTC; CDR3 protein: CASTKVGGYGYTF
V gene: TRBV10-3; D gene: -; J gene: TRBJ2-2; clone size: -; CDR3 DNA: TGTGCCATCAGAAGAGACCCTGGAGGCGGGGAGCTGTTTTTT; CDR3 protein: CAIRRDPGGGELFF
V gene: TRBV9; D gene: TRBD2; J gene: TRBJ2-3; clone size: -; CDR3 DNA: TGTGCCAGCAGCGTAGCGAGTAGTAGCGGGGCTAGCACAGATACGCAGTATTTT; CDR3 protein: CASSVASSSGASTDTQYF
V gene: TRBV5-1; D gene: -; J gene: TRBJ1-4; clone size: -; CDR3 DNA: TGCGCCAGCAGCCCACAGGGAGGAAATGAAAAACTGTTTTTT; CDR3 protein: CASSPQGGNEKLFF
V gene: TRBV5-6; D gene: TRBD2; J gene: TRBJ2-5; clone size: few; CDR3 DNA: TGTGCCAGCAGCTTGAGAGGGACTAGCGGGGGAGAGACCCAGTACTTC; CDR3 protein: CASSLRGTSGGETQYF
V gene: TRBV29-1; D gene: -; J gene: TRBJ1-3; clone size: -; CDR3 DNA: TGCAGCGTGGGGGGGGCTGGACAGTCTGGAAACACCATATATTTT; CDR3 protein: CSVGGAGQSGNTIYF
V gene: TRBV6-5; D gene: -; J gene: TRBJ1-3; clone size: -; CDR3 DNA: TGTGCCAGCAGTTACTCGACTCCAAGGAATGGAAACACCATATATTTT; CDR3 protein: CASSYSTPRNGNTIYF
V gene: TRBV5-5; D gene: TRBD1; J gene: TRBJ2-5; clone size: -; CDR3 DNA: TGTGCCAGCACCTCTTCCAGGGGGCGGGAGACCCAGTACTTC; CDR3 protein: CASTSSRGRETQYF
V gene: TRBV27; D gene: -; J gene: TRBJ1-2; clone size: -; CDR3 DNA: TGTGCCAGCAGTTTAAGGAAGGGCTATGGCTACACCTTC; CDR3 protein: CASSLRKGYGYTF
V gene: TRBV6-1; D gene: -; J gene: TRBJ1-6; clone size: -; CDR3 DNA: TGTGCCAGCAGTGAGAGGGCAGGGACTGGTAATTCACCCCTCCACTTT; CDR3 protein: CASSERAGTGNSPLHF
V gene: TRBV6-1; D gene: -; J gene: TRBJ2-3; clone size: -; CDR3 DNA: TGTGCCAGCAGGACCAACAGGGTCGATACGCAGTATTTT; CDR3 protein: CASRTNRVDTQYF
V gene: TRBV7-2; D gene: -; J gene: TRBJ1-6; clone size: -; CDR3 DNA: TGTGCCAGCAGCAGCCGGGGCTCACCCCTCCACTTT; CDR3 protein: CASSSRGSPLHF
V gene: TRBV5-6; D gene: -; J gene: TRBJ2-3; clone size: -; CDR3 DNA: TGTGCCAGCAGCCCAACAACCCTCGGGCACGCAGATACGCAGTATTTT; CDR3 protein: CASSPTTLGHADTQYF
V gene: TRBV29-1; D gene: -; J gene: TRBJ2-7; clone size: -; CDR3 DNA: TGCAGCGTTGAAGTTAGCGAGAAAGCCGAGCAGTACTTC; CDR3 protein: CSVEVSEKAEQYF
V gene: TRBV15; D gene: TRBD1; J gene: TRBJ2-3; clone size: -; CDR3 DNA: TGTGCCACCAGCAGAGGAATACCGGGACAGGGGAGCACAGATACGCAGTATTTT; CDR3 protein: CATSRGIPGQGSTDTQYF
V gene: TRBV4-1; D gene: -; J gene: TRBJ1-1; clone size: -; CDR3 DNA: TGCGCCAGCAGCCAAGTATACGGAGGAGGCACTGAAGCTTTCTTT; CDR3 protein: CASSQVYGGGTEAFF
V gene: TRBV11-2; D gene: -; J gene: TRBJ2-2; clone size: -; CDR3 DNA: TGTGCCAGCAGCTTACGCCTTGGGAGGAACACCGGGGAGCTGTTTTTT; CDR3 protein: CASSLRLGRNTGELFF
V gene: TRBV18; D gene: -; J gene: TRBJ1-1; clone size: -; CDR3 DNA: TGTGCCAGCTCACCGGGACTGCTGAACACTGAAGCTTTCTTT; CDR3 protein: CASSPGLLNTEAFF
V gene: TRBV5-5; D gene: -; J gene: TRBJ1-1; clone size: -; CDR3 DNA: TGTGCCAGCAGCTTGCAGGTGAACATGAACACTGAAGCTTTCTTT; CDR3 protein: CASSLQVNMNTEAFF
V gene: TRBV21-1; D gene: -; J gene: TRBJ2-3; clone size: -; CDR3 DNA: TGTGCCAGCACAGGGGGGGGCCCGCAAGATACGCAGTATTTT; CDR3 protein: CASTGGGPQDTQYF
V gene: TRBV21-1; D gene: -; J gene: TRBJ2-7; clone size: -; CDR3 DNA: TGTGCCAGCAGCAAGGGAGGACAGGGCGACGAGCAGTACTTC; CDR3 protein: CASSKGGQGDEQYF
V gene: TRBV4-1; D gene: TRBD2; J gene: TRBJ2-7; clone size: -; CDR3 DNA: TGCGCCAGCAGCCAGCGGGAGTCCTACGAGCAGTACTTC; CDR3 protein: CASSQRESYEQYF
V gene: TRBV6-4; D gene: -; J gene: TRBJ1-6; clone size: -; CDR3 DNA: TGTGCCAGCAGCAGGGATAGCAATTCACCCCTCCACTTT; CDR3 protein: CASSRDSNSPLHF
V gene: TRBV5-5; D gene: TRBD2; J gene: TRBJ2-5; clone size: -; CDR3 DNA: TGTGCCAGCAGCTTTTCCCTGGGGGGACTAGCGGGGGTGCAAGAGACCCAGTACTTC; CDR3 protein: CASSFSLGGLAGVQETQYF
V gene: TRBV6-6; D gene: TRBD1; J gene: TRBJ1-1; clone size: -; CDR3 DNA: TGTGCCAGCAGCCCGGGACAGTTGATGAACACTGAAGCTTTCTTT; CDR3 protein: CASSPGQLMNTEAFF
V gene: TRBV7-9; D gene: TRBD1; J gene: TRBJ1-1; clone size: once; CDR3 DNA: TGTGCCAGCAACAGACAGGGGGCGGTCACTGAAGCTTTCTTT; CDR3 protein: CASNRQGAVTEAFF
V gene: TRBV5-1; D gene: -; J gene: TRBJ2-7; clone size: -; CDR3 DNA: TGCGCCAGCAGCTTGGGGGACCGCCCCTACGAGCAGTACTTC; CDR3 protein: CASSLGDRPYEQYF
V gene: TRBV27; D gene: TRBD1; J gene: TRBJ1-2; clone size: -; CDR3 DNA: TGTGCCAGCAGCCGGGACAGGCTAATCTATGGCTACACCTTC; CDR3 protein: CASSRDRLIYGYTF
V gene: TRBV7-2; D gene: TRBD2; J gene: TRBJ2-4; clone size: -; CDR3 DNA: TGTGCCAGCAGCTTCCCTTTAGCGGGGGGAACAAACATTCAGTACTTC; CDR3 protein: CASSFPLAGGTNIQYF
V gene: TRBV7-2; D gene: TRBD2; J gene: TRBJ2-7; clone size: -; CDR3 DNA: TGTGCCAGCAGCTTAGGGACTAGCGGGGGGTACGAGCAGTACTTC; CDR3 protein: CASSLGTSGGYEQYF